The source of this T cell receptor (beta chain) is a study of regulatory T cells in long-lasting Graves disease. The time point here: newly diagnosed GD, antithyroid drugs for less than 3 months. PBMC-derived RNA was used for the TCR library. Ten or more counts support this clonotype. Arm-PCR of CDR3 regions and iRepertoire HTBI primers were used to build TCR beta libraries. TCRdb reprocessed the multiplex PCR reads via MiXCR and lists one record per CDR3 protein. The data show over 500,000 distinct CDR3 sequences, 15% to 20% seen once. Deletions cut 5 bases from V and 3 bases from J, with 14 bases between. The CDR3 contains 14 residues. Another study also made use of these data, one on T cells in Graves' hyperthyroidism and ophthalmopathy. That work adds: Based on clinical symptoms, serum thyroxine and TRAb, thyroid ultrasound and orbital computed tomography, diagnoses were reached.

The input for sequencing was peripheral blood mononuclear cells (PBMCs), taken at new diagnosis, from a patient treated with antithyroid drugs. The clonotype originates from a man between 18 and 35 years old with Graves disease. The rearrangement links TRBV12-3 or TRBV12-4 to TRBJ2-7; D might be TRBD1 (6 bases). CDR3 DNA: TGTGCCAGCAGTCCGACAGGACAGTTCTACGAGCAGTACTTC. Protein sequence: CASSPTGQFYEQYF.